The present T cell receptor (beta chain) was sequenced within a study of T cell changes during pregnancy in multiple sclerosis. V lost 0 bases to trimming and J lost 5 bases; unmatched junction nucleotides: 4. Germline loops: CDR1 SGHNT, CDR2 YYREEE (reference sequence). This CDR3 has 15 residues. This table comes from immunoSEQ multiplex PCR, and its TCRdb copy is limited to in-frame clones, with some not included. There are approximately 100,000 clones in the sample; approximately 94% occur only once, and approximately 1% lies in the top ten. The specimen comprised peripheral blood, sampled before pregnancy. The chain recombines TRBV5-4 with TRBJ2-5, with 10 bases identical to TRBD1. The receptor's source is a female donor with multiple sclerosis, enrolled in a pregnancy study. CDR3 coding DNA: TGTGCCAGCAGCTTGGGAGACAGGGGGCAGGAGACCCAGTACTTC. It encodes CASSLGDRGQETQYF.